The 18 T cell receptor beta chains below were found in one sample sequenced in a study of cytomegalovirus exposure and HLA in healthy donors. PCR primers comprised 60 Vbeta and 13 Jbeta primers. TCRdb's copy holds only in-frame clones and misses some; the assay was immunoSEQ multiplex PCR. The table shows more than 85,000 clones, with 63% occurring only once. Sequencing was done on a sample of PBMCs. All receptors come from a human donor in good health.

The chain uses TRBV6-1 and TRBJ2-1; 8 bases agree with TRBD1. The J segment lost 9 bases and the V segment lost 2 bases, leaving 6 bases of the junction unmatched. Germline assignment: CDR1 MNHNS and CDR2 SASEGT. The length of the CDR3 is 14 residues. Here the CDR3 DNA reads TGTGCCAGCAGTGAAACCGGACAGGGTCGTGAGCAGTTCTTC. Amino acid sequence: CASSETGQGREQFF.

This clone was counted only a few times. V and J are TRBV11-2 and TRBJ2-4, with 8 bases lining up with TRBD1. V lost 5 bases and J lost 2; bases outside the gene matches: 14. Germline values: CDR1 SGHAT, CDR2 FQNNGV. The CDR3 covers 18 residues. The CDR3 loop reads CASSPSTGAAYTKNIQYF. CDR3 bases: TGTGCCAGCAGCCCCTCGACAGGGGCCGCCTATACCAAAAACATTCAGTACTTC.

V is TRBV4-1 and J is TRBJ2-5; 8 nucleotides line up with TRBD2. Germline CDR1 reads MGHRA; CDR2 reads YSYEKL. The CDR3 runs to 16 residues. Unmatched junction bases numbered 12, after V lost 4 bases and J lost 5 bases. The CDR3 DNA reads as TGCGCCAGCAGCCTGGTTGGGACTAGAGTGTCGGAGACCCAGTACTTC. Its protein is CASSLVGTRVSETQYF.

This clone came up a few times. The V call is TRBV10-3, the J call TRBJ2-7; 7 nucleotides agree with TRBD2. The ends lost 7 bases at V and 1 base at J; junction bases unmatched: 1. Germline assignment: CDR1 ENHRY and CDR2 SYGVKD. The CDR3 spans 12 residues. The chain's CDR3 is CAITSGSYEQYF. DNA of the CDR3: TGTGCCATCACTAGCGGTTCCTACGAGCAGTACTTC.

The gene calls are TRBV11-3 and TRBJ2-1; 8 nucleotides line up with TRBD2. Per the germline V gene, CDR1 is SGHNT and CDR2 is YENEEA. V shed 5 bases and J 7 bases; nucleotides not matched to a gene: 7. The CDR3 runs to 14 residues. CDR3: CASSTSGRGNEQFF. The CDR3 DNA follows: TGTGCCAGCAGCACTAGCGGTAGAGGAAATGAGCAGTTCTTC.

The chain has TRBV11-2 and TRBJ2-7; a weak D match, TRBD2 (5 bases). The length of the CDR3 is 13 residues. Germline CDR1 and CDR2: SGHAT and FQNNGV. Trimming shortened V by 1 base and J by 10 bases, and 14 bases separated the two germline ends. The DNA of the CDR3 is TGTGCCAGCAGCTTAGGAGGGTTCGATGAACAGTACTTC. Its translation: CASSLGGFDEQYF.

This clone showed up just a few times. The rearrangement uses TRBV5-6 and TRBJ2-7, with D possibly being TRBD2 (5 bases). Trimming removed 4 bases at V and 5 bases at J, with 16 bases between. Looked up from germline, CDR1 is SGHDT and CDR2 is YYEEEE. The CDR3 length is 14 residues. As DNA, the CDR3 is TGTGCCAGCAGCCTCTTGATGGGAGCGGACGAGCAGTACTTC. It encodes CASSLLMGADEQYF.

The chain carries TRBV5-6 and TRBJ1-1; the D is unclear. CDR1 is SGHDT, CDR2 YYEEEE, per germline. The CDR3 extends over 12 amino acids. Trimming took 2 bases from V and 6 from J, leaving 8 bases between them. CDR3 amino acids: CASSFERSEAFF. As DNA, the CDR3 is TGTGCCAGCAGCTTTGAGCGTTCTGAAGCTTTCTTT.

This clone turned up a few times. The chain is built from TRBV7-8 and TRBJ2-3; 7 bases align to TRBD1. This CDR3 is 17 amino acids long. V dropped 6 bases and J dropped 0; count of bases not matched to a gene: 12. Per germline, CDR1 SGHVS and CDR2 FQNEAQ. CDR3 in amino acids: CASRTGTDKSSTDTQYF. In DNA, the CDR3 is TGTGCCAGCAGAACCGGGACAGATAAGTCTAGCACAGATACGCAGTATTTT.

This rearrangement joins TRBV5-1 to TRBJ2-1, with TRBD2 matching over 13 bases. CDR1 is SGHRS and CDR2 is YFSETQ in the germline V gene. Trimming removed 2 bases from V and 8 bases from J; junction bases left unmatched: 4. CDR3 length equals 15 residues. Here the CDR3 reads CASSLGTSGTHEQFF. For the CDR3, the DNA is TGCGCCAGCAGCTTAGGGACTAGCGGGACCCATGAGCAGTTCTTC.

Turning to this clone: The same CDR3 arises from other DNA sequences in this sample as well. The chain links TRBV7-9 to TRBJ2-1, with TRBD2 identical over 11 bases. V gave up 11 bases and J gave up 9 bases; unmatched junction bases: 21. Germline V CDR1 and CDR2: SEHNR, FQNEAQ (reference sequence). The length of the CDR3 is 17 residues. CDR3 region: CASRPSPSGRRGAEQFF. Here the CDR3 DNA reads TGTGCCTCACGCCCATCCCCTAGCGGGAGGAGGGGGGCTGAGCAGTTCTTC.

The chain has TRBV2 and TRBJ2-3, with a tentative D call TRBD2 (5 bases). V was pared by 4 bases and J by 7 bases, with 15 bases between. Germline values: CDR1 SNHLY, CDR2 FYNNEI. The CDR3 has 14 residues. The CDR3 protein is CASSVGSDVNTQYF. Here the CDR3 DNA reads TGTGCCAGCAGTGTCGGTAGCGACGTAAATACGCAGTATTTT.

This clone has only one observation. The rearrangement joins TRBV6-6 to TRBJ2-7; the match to TRBD2 covers 8 bases. Germline V gene lookup returns CDR1 MNHNY and CDR2 SVGAGI (reference sequence). Trimming took 3 bases from V and 4 from J; bases not matched to a gene: 5. CDR3 length equals 14 residues. CDR3 amino acids: CASSYDPGGYEQYF. The CDR3 coding sequence is TGTGCCAGCAGTTATGACCCGGGGGGGTACGAGCAGTACTTC.

This clone was observed a few times. The gene calls are TRBV6-4 and TRBJ1-4; D call uncertain. The CDR3 loop spans 16 amino acids. CDR1 is MRHNA and CDR2 is SNTAGT in the germline V gene. Between the trimmed V and J ends, which lost 7 bases and 7 bases, there was a span of 22 bases. CDR3 amino acids: CASNRVVRWRVEKLFF. The CDR3 region has the DNA TGTGCCAGCAATCGGGTTGTCCGGTGGAGAGTTGAAAAACTGTTTTTT.

V usage is TRBV6-1 and J usage is TRBJ2-3; tentative D call: TRBD2 (6 bases). The CDR3 length is 13 residues. CDR1 is MNHNS, CDR2 SASEGT, per germline. Trimming left V 6 bases short and J 6 bases short, with 13 bases between. This CDR3 is CASSRDFGDTQYF. CDR3 nucleotide sequence: TGTGCCAGCAGCCGGGACTTTGGGGATACGCAGTATTTT.

This clone was seen a few times. This chain uses TRBV9 with TRBJ2-3; the D is unclear. Trimming stripped 7 bases from V and 1 base from J, with 7 bases between. Germline CDR1 is SGDLS and CDR2 is YYNGEE. The CDR3 sequence is 12 residues long. Written as DNA, the CDR3 is TGTGCCAGCTCTGTTGGCACAGATACGCAGTATTTT. Protein: CASSVGTDTQYF.

This chain uses TRBV5-6 with TRBJ2-7, with D possibly being TRBD1 (5 bases). This CDR3 contains 13 residues. CDR1 is SGHDT, CDR2 YYEEEE, per germline. V lost 2 bases and J 3 bases, leaving 9 bases between the germline ends. CDR3 loop: CASSFQGIYEQYF. CDR3 DNA sequence: TGTGCCAGCAGCTTCCAGGGAATCTACGAGCAGTACTTC.

The rearrangement links TRBV7-3 to TRBJ2-4, with 7 bases that match TRBD1. V dropped 5 bases and J dropped 3; count of bases not matched to a gene: 7. The CDR3 length is 15 residues. Per the germline V gene, CDR1 is SGHTA and CDR2 is FQGTGA. Here the CDR3 DNA reads TGTGCCAGCAGCGCCACAGGGGATGGCAAAAACATTCAGTACTTC. It translates to CASSATGDGKNIQYF.